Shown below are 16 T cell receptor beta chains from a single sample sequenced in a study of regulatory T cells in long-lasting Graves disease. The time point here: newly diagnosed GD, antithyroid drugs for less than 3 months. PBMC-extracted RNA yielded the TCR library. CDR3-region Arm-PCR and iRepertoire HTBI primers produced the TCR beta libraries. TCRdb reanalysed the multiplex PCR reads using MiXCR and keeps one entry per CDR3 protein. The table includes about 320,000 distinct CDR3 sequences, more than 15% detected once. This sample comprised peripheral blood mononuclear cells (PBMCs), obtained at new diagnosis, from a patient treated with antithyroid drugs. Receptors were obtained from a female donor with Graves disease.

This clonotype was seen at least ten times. DNA of the CDR3: TGTGCCAGCAGCTTAACGGCCCTAGCACGCTACAATGAGCAGTTCTTC. Its protein is CASSLTALARYNEQFF. The rearrangement uses TRBV7-9 and TRBJ2-1; D might be TRBD2 (5 bases). V lost 2 bases, J lost 3 bases, and 14 bases lay in between. The germline V gene encodes CDR1 SEHNR and CDR2 FQNEAQ (reference sequence). The CDR3 contains 16 residues.

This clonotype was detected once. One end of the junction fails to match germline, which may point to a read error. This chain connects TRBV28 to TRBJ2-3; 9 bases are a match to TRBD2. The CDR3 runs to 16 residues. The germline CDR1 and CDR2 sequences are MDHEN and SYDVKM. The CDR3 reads CVSSPVGAGGPDTQYF. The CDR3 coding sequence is TGTGTCAGCAGCCCCGTAGGGGCGGGAGGGCCCGATACGCAGTATTTT.

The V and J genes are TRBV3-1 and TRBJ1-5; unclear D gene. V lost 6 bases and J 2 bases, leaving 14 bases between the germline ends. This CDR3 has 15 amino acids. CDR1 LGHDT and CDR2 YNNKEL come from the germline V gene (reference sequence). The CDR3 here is CASSRDAGGNQPQHF. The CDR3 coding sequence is TGTGCCAGCAGTCGGGATGCCGGTGGCAATCAGCCCCAGCATTTT. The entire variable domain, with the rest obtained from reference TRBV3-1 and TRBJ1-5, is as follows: DTAVSQTPKYLVTQMGNDKSIKCEQNLGHDTMYWYKQDSKKFLKIMFSYNNKELIINETVPNRFSPKSPDKAHLNLHINSLELGDSAVYFCASSRDAGGNQPQHFGDGTRLSIL.

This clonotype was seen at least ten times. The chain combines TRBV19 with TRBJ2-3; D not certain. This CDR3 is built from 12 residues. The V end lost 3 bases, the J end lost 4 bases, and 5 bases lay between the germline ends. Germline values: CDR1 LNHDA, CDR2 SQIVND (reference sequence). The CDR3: CASSMGSDTQYF. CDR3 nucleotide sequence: TGTGCCAGTAGTATGGGGTCAGATACGCAGTATTTT.

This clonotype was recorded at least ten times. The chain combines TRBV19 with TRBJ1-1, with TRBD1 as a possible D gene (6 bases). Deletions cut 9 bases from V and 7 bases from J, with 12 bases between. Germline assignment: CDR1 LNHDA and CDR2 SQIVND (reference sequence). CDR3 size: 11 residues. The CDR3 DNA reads TGTGCCAGCAGTTCGACAGGTGAAGCTTTCTTT. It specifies CASSSTGEAFF.

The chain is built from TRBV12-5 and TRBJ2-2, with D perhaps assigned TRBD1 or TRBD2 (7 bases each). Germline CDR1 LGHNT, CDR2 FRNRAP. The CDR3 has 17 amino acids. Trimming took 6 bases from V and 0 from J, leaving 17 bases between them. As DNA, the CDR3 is TGTGCTAGTGGCTGGGGGGGGGACAGCTCGAACACCGGGGAGCTGTTTTTT. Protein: CASGWGGDSSNTGELFF.

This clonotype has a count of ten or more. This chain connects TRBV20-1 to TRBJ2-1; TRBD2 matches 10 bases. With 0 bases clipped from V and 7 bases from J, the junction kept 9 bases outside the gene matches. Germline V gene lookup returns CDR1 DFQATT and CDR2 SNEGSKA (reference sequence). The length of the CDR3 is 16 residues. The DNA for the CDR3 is TGCAGTGCTAGAGATGTTGGAGTAGCGGGGGGTAATGAGCAGTTCTTC. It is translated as CSARDVGVAGGNEQFF.

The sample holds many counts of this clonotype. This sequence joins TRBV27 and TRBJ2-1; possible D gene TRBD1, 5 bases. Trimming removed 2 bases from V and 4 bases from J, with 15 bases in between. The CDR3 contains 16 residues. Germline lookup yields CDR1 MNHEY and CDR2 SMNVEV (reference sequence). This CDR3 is CASSLVVGERYNEQFF. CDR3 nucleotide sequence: TGTGCCAGCAGTTTAGTGGTAGGGGAAAGGTACAATGAGCAGTTCTTC.

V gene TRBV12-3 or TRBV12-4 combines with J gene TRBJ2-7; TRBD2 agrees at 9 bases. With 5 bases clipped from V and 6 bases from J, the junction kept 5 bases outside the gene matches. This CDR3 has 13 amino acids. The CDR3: CASSAGLAGEQYF. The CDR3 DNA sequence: TGTGCCAGCAGTGCGGGACTAGCTGGCGAGCAGTACTTC.

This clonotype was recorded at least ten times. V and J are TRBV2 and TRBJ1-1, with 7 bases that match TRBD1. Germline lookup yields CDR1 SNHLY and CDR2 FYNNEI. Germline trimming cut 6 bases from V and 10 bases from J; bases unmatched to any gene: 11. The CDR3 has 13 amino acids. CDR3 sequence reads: CASRPSGTVSAFF. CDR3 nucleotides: TGTGCCAGCAGGCCATCAGGGACAGTCTCAGCTTTCTTT. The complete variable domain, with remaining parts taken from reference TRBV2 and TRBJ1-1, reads EPEVTQTPSHQVTQMGQEVILRCVPISNHLYFYWYRQILGQKVEFLVSFYNNEISEKSEIFDDQFSVERPDGSNFTLKIRSTKLEDSAMYFCASRPSGTVSAFFGQGTRLTVV.

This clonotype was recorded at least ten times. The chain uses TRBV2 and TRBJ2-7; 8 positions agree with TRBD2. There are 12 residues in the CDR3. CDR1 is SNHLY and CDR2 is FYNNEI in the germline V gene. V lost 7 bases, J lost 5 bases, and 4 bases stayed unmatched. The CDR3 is CASTPRGDEQYF. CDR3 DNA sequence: TGTGCCAGCACCCCGCGGGGGGACGAGCAGTACTTC.

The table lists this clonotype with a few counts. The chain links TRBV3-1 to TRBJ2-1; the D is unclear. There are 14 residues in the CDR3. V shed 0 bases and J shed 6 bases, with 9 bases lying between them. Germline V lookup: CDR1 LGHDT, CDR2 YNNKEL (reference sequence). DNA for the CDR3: TGTGCCAGCAGCCAAGAAGAAGGCGGCAATGAGCAGTTCTTC. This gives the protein CASSQEEGGNEQFF.

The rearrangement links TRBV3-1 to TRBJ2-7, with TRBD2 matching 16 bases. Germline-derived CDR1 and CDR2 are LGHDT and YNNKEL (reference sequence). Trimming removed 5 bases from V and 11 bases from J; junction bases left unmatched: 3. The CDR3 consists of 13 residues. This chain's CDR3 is CASSRGLAGGKYF. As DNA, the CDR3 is TGTGCCAGCAGCAGGGGACTAGCGGGAGGGAAGTACTTC.

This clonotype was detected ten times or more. Here the CDR3 DNA reads TGTGCCAGCAGCCCGGGCCGCGGAGAGCAGTACTTC. Protein product: CASSPGRGEQYF. This sequence joins TRBV19 and TRBJ2-7; no reliable D call. The CDR3 length is 12 residues. The V and J ends lost 9 bases and 7 bases respectively, with 16 bases between them. CDR1 is LNHDA, CDR2 SQIVND, per germline (reference sequence).

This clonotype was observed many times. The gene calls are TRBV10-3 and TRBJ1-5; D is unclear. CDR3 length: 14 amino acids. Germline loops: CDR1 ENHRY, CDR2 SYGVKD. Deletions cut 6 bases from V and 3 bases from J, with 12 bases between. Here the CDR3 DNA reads TGTGCCATCAGCTCGGCGGTCGTCAATCAGCCCCAGCATTTT. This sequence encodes CAISSAVVNQPQHF.

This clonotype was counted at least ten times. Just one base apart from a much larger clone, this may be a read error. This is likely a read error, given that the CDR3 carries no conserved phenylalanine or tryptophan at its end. DNA for the CDR3: TGTGCCAGCAGCTTAGAACAGGGGCGGGAGACCCAGTACTCC. This sequence encodes CASSLEQGRETQYS. The rearrangement joins TRBV11-2 to TRBJ2-5; TRBD1 agrees at 7 bases. V gave up 0 bases and J gave up 5 bases; unmatched junction bases: 3. CDR1 SGHAT and CDR2 FQNNGV come from the germline V gene. The CDR3 has 14 residues.